This paragraph reports one T cell receptor beta chain. What it binds is unknown. TCRdb's copy holds only in-frame clones and misses some; the assay was immunoSEQ multiplex PCR. The sample records about 120,000 clones, 80% to 90% being singletons. The data were obtained in a study of T cell responses to AZD1222 COVID-19 vaccine. As for the study in general: Timing groups of about 4 and about 12 weeks for second doses were pooled. Notes on the study in general: Nearly half of spike-specific TCRs reportedly go after variant regions that carry no mutations. With two AZD1222 doses given, Spike-specific TCR breadth and depth both rose. Females outnumbered males among donors, who were mostly white British; clonal diversity was possibly underestimated.

The CDR3 has 16 amino acids. Trimming removed 4 bases from V and 0 bases from J, with 12 bases in between. Germline V gene lookup returns CDR1 SGHDN and CDR2 FVKESK. The chain couples TRBV14 to TRBJ1-4; D unclear. The TCR originated in an adult in good health. The material sequenced was peripheral blood, taken on day 0 of AZD1222 vaccination. As DNA, the CDR3 is TGTGCCAGCAGCCTTACAGTGATCACAACTAATGAAAAACTGTTTTTT. Translation: CASSLTVITTNEKLFF.